Sequencing of this TCR beta chain was carried out in a study of Tregs in tolerant kidney transplant recipients. TCRdb's copy holds only in-frame clones and misses some; the assay was immunoSEQ multiplex PCR. The profile covers about 110,000 clones, with around 90% appearing a single time and roughly 0.31% taken by the ten largest. V was clipped by 4 bases and J by 1 base, with 11 bases between them. There are 15 residues in the CDR3. CDR1 and CDR2 from the germline V gene are MNHNY and SVGAGI (reference sequence). The sequence was collected from a human donor who received a combined kidney and bone marrow transplant. The J gene is TRBJ1-5, the V gene TRBV6-6, with no clear D. The sequencing here drew on CD4+ T cells from blood, taken before the transplant. The CDR3 DNA is TGTGCCAGCAGTTTGGGCCTAATCAGCAATCAGCCCCAGCATTTT. Translation gives CASSLGLISNQPQHF.